This T cell receptor (beta chain) was found in a study of T cells in Graves' hyperthyroidism and ophthalmopathy. From RNA transcripts, TCR beta CDR3 regions were amplified. Researchers ran a first-round RT-PCR on the TCR CDR3 using the HTBI primer set. TCRdb re-analysed the multiplex PCR reads in MiXCR, keeping a single row per CDR3 protein. The data show roughly 840,000 distinct CDR3 sequences, 38% seen once. The V end was cut by 0 bases, the J end by 2 bases, with 13 bases between. The CDR3 runs 15 residues. Germline values: CDR1 DFQATT, CDR2 SNEGSKA (reference sequence). As to this clonotype: What it binds is not known.

Over 18 months, lack of ophthalmopathy progression marked Graves' hyperthyroidism as stable. Findings and limits, study-wide: It was a median roughly six months before onset that the model predicted ophthalmopathy.

The V and J genes are TRBV20-1 and TRBJ1-1; the D gene is possibly TRBD1 (6 bases). Sequencing input: blood. The receptor's source is a man younger than 35 with Graves' hyperthyroidism. CDR3 sequence (DNA): TGCAGTGCTAGAGATCCGGGGGGGCTTAACACTGAAGCTTTCTTT. Residues: CSARDPGGLNTEAFF.